This paragraph reports one TCR beta chain. There are 15 residues in the CDR3. The J segment lost 1 base and the V segment lost 3 bases, leaving 5 bases of the junction unmatched. CDR1 is KGHSH, CDR2 LQKENI, per germline. This record comes from a study of technical replicates of blood from several donors. Profiling relied on immunoSEQ multiplex PCR, and the TCRdb table lists in-frame clones only, not all of them. This sample yields 91,000 or so clones, of which approximately 95% are seen a single time; about 0.25% belongs to the top ten. This clonotype was obtained from a human donor in good health. Sequenced: T cells isolated from PBMCs. The chain combines TRBV18 with TRBJ2-7; 8 bases agree with TRBD2. CDR3: CASSPRSGSSYEQYF. The CDR3 DNA reads TGTGCCAGCTCACCGAGGAGCGGGAGTTCCTACGAGCAGTACTTC.